This T cell receptor (beta chain) was retrieved from a study of cytotoxic CD8 clonotypes in ibrutinib-treated CLL. The study, taken as a whole, reports: Samples were collected at differing times from sustained-remission and progressing patients.

About this clone itself: The target antigen is unknown.

The CDR3 consists of 14 residues. V lost 7 bases and J 2 bases, leaving 15 bases between the germline ends. From germline, CDR1 is SEHNR and CDR2 FQNEAQ (reference sequence). Only in-frame clones appear in the TCRdb table, and some are missing; sequencing was by immunoSEQ multiplex PCR. The data hold just over 35,000 clones, with 70% to 75% observed a single time. This clonotype was sampled from a human donor with chronic lymphocytic leukemia. The sequencing here drew on PBMCs, taken at disease progression, from a patient treated with ibrutinib. The chain carries TRBV7-9 and TRBJ2-7; TRBD1 is a possible D gene (6 bases). The CDR3 nucleotides read TGTGCCAGCACCCCACCCGGACAGCCCTACGAGCAGTACTTC. Protein: CASTPPGQPYEQYF. Combining the CDR3 with reference TRBV7-9 and TRBJ2-7 gives the whole variable domain DTGVSQNPRHKITKRGQNVTFRCDPISEHNRLYWYRQTLGQGPEFLTYFQNEAQLEKSRLLSDRFSAERPKGSFSTLEIQRTEQGDSAMYLCASTPPGQPYEQYFGPGTRLTVT.